The rows below give T cell receptor beta chains drawn from one sample of a study of blood T cell repertoires in COVID-19. Profiled with immunoSEQ multiplex PCR; TCRdb holds only in-frame clones, not every one. The table records about 170,000 clones, around 89% of them present only once. Sequencing used peripheral blood. Every receptor here comes from a man aged 45 to 65 who had recovered from COVID-19. CDR3s include the opening cysteine and the closing phenylalanine or tryptophan. D genes are given only for firm matches. Part of the rows lack a size; the others show once, few, many or a class for expanded clones.

TRBV28	TRBD1	TRBJ1-5	few	TGTGCCAGCAGGAAGGACAGGGTGTATTCTCGGAGCAATCAGCCCCAGCATTTT	CASRKDRVYSRSNQPQHF
TRBV7-8	-	TRBJ1-4	-	TGTGCCAGCAGCTTAGGGGTCCTCGGCAGGGGCACTAATGAAAAACTGTTTTTT	CASSLGVLGRGTNEKLFF
TRBV10-3	-	TRBJ2-1	-	TGTGCCATCAGTGAGGCACAGGGCAATGAGCAGTTCTTC	CAISEAQGNEQFF
TRBV11-2	-	TRBJ2-3	-	TGTGCCAGCAGCTTAGATCCGGACCGGGGGTCGGACACAGATACGCAGTATTTT	CASSLDPDRGSDTDTQYF
TRBV27	TRBD2	TRBJ2-7	-	TGTGCCAGCAGTTCCCTTCTAGCGGGAGAATCCTACGAGCAGTACTTC	CASSSLLAGESYEQYF
TRBV19	TRBD2	TRBJ2-2	-	TGTGCCAGTAGGGCGGGGGGCCGGATCACCGGGGAGCTGTTTTTT	CASRAGGRITGELFF
TRBV5-8	-	TRBJ1-2	-	TGTGCCAGCAGCTCCGGCGGCTATGGCTACACCTTC	CASSSGGYGYTF
TRBV28	TRBD1	TRBJ1-4	-	TGTGCCAGCAGTGAGACAGGGTGGGATAATGAAAAACTGTTTTTT	CASSETGWDNEKLFF
TRBV7-2	-	TRBJ1-1	-	TGTGCCAGCAGCCCAGGGTTCCCTCGCAACACTGAAGCTTTCTTT	CASSPGFPRNTEAFF
TRBV2	TRBD2	TRBJ2-2	-	TGTGCCAGTACCATAGCGGGAGGATCCGGGGAGCTGTTTTTT	CASTIAGGSGELFF
TRBV5-1	TRBD2	TRBJ2-7	-	TGCGCCAGCAGCTTATCCCTCGGACTAGCGGGGGCCTACGAGCAGTACTTC	CASSLSLGLAGAYEQYF
TRBV6-6	TRBD2	TRBJ2-7	-	TGTGCCAGCAGCAGGACTAGCGGGAGCTCCTACGAGCAGTACTTC	CASSRTSGSSYEQYF
TRBV6-5	-	TRBJ1-3	-	TGTGCCAGCAGTTACTCGACAGGTGCCTCTGGAAACACCATATATTTT	CASSYSTGASGNTIYF
TRBV6-1	-	TRBJ1-5	-	TGTGCCAGCAGTGAAGGGGGCAGGGTTTTTCAGCCCCAGCATTTT	CASSEGGRVFQPQHF
TRBV7-2	-	TRBJ1-2	-	TGTGCCAGCAGCCCCCATTCAACTAACTATGGCTACACCTTC	CASSPHSTNYGYTF
TRBV9	TRBD1	TRBJ1-5	-	TGTGCCAGCAGCTCCGGGACAGGATTAAATCAGCCCCAGCATTTT	CASSSGTGLNQPQHF
TRBV15	TRBD2	TRBJ2-5	-	TGTGCCACCACCCAGGGACTAAAAGGAGAGACCCAGTACTTC	CATTQGLKGETQYF